A selection of T cell receptor beta chains follows, all from one sample in a study of T-cell reconstitution after alpha-beta-depleted transplantation in children. TCRdb called the PCR reads again in MiXCR, with one record for every CDR3 protein. The table has about 490,000 distinct CDR3 sequences, more than 9% seen once. This material consisted of PBMCs, taken before TCRalphabeta/CD19-depleted stem cell transplant. All receptors derive from a child aged 2 to 15 with inherited bone marrow failure, due to receive a stem cell transplant. The CDR3 runs from the conserved cysteine through the conserved F or W. Fields, in order: V gene, clone size, D gene, J gene, CDR3 protein, CDR3 DNA. A D gene is named only where the DNA matches it firmly. Size tells how often a clone was seen (once, few, many) or the class of an expanded clone, and some rows leave it out.

v_call: TRBV20-1; clone_size: many; d_call: .; j_call: TRBJ2-3; cdr3_aa: CSATTDTQYF; cdr3_nt: TGCAGTGCCACCACAGATACGCAGTATTTT
v_call: TRBV5-1; clone_size: many; d_call: .; j_call: TRBJ1-1; cdr3_aa: CASSLVGAGRTNTEAFF; cdr3_nt: TGCGCCAGCAGCTTGGTCGGGGCGGGACGGACGAACACTGAAGCTTTCTTT
v_call: TRBV5-1; clone_size: .; d_call: TRBD1; j_call: TRBJ1-2; cdr3_aa: CASSLDDRAFYGYTF; cdr3_nt: TGCGCCAGCAGCTTGGACGACAGGGCTTTCTATGGCTACACCTTC
v_call: TRBV12-3/TRBV12-4; clone_size: many; d_call: TRBD2; j_call: TRBJ2-5; cdr3_aa: CASSILAGGQETQYF; cdr3_nt: TGTGCCAGCAGCATCCTGGCGGGAGGGCAAGAGACCCAGTACTTC
v_call: TRBV3-1; clone_size: few; d_call: TRBD1; j_call: TRBJ2-7; cdr3_aa: CASSQTSLVGQGTEQYF; cdr3_nt: TGTGCCAGCAGCCAAACCTCTCTGGTGGGACAGGGAACCGAGCAGTACTTC
v_call: TRBV10-3; clone_size: many; d_call: TRBD1; j_call: TRBJ2-7; cdr3_aa: CAITSSGTGVGEQYF; cdr3_nt: TGTGCCATCACAAGCTCGGGGACAGGGGTCGGCGAGCAGTACTTC
v_call: TRBV20-1; clone_size: .; d_call: .; j_call: TRBJ2-7; cdr3_aa: CSAETPQAQYF; cdr3_nt: TGCAGTGCTGAAACACCCCAGGCGCAGTACTTC
v_call: TRBV5-1; clone_size: .; d_call: .; j_call: TRBJ2-1; cdr3_aa: CASSFRLPLQGSYNEQFF; cdr3_nt: TGCGCCAGCAGCTTTCGCCTACCCCTTCAGGGCTCCTACAATGAGCAGTTCTTC
v_call: TRBV7-8; clone_size: many; d_call: .; j_call: TRBJ1-6; cdr3_aa: CASSSSSVPSLHF; cdr3_nt: TGTGCCAGCAGCTCATCATCAGTACCCTCTCTCCACTTT
v_call: TRBV7-2; clone_size: many; d_call: TRBD1; j_call: TRBJ2-3; cdr3_aa: CASSRTGTVFTDTQYF; cdr3_nt: TGTGCCAGCAGTCGGACCGGGACAGTCTTCACAGATACGCAGTATTTT
v_call: TRBV4-2; clone_size: few; d_call: TRBD2; j_call: TRBJ2-5; cdr3_aa: CASSQRLAGVGETQYF; cdr3_nt: TGTGCCAGCAGCCAAAGACTAGCGGGAGTGGGGGAGACCCAGTACTTC
v_call: TRBV4-2; clone_size: many; d_call: TRBD2; j_call: TRBJ2-7; cdr3_aa: CASSQAKTSETYEQYF; cdr3_nt: TGTGCCAGCAGCCAAGCTAAAACTAGCGAAACCTACGAGCAGTACTTC
v_call: TRBV9; clone_size: many; d_call: .; j_call: TRBJ1-2; cdr3_aa: CASSVKPDNSGYTF; cdr3_nt: TGTGCCAGCAGCGTAAAACCGGACAATTCTGGCTACACCTTC
v_call: TRBV4-2; clone_size: few; d_call: .; j_call: TRBJ1-1; cdr3_aa: CASSQEQVMNTEAFF; cdr3_nt: TGTGCCAGCAGCCAAGAACAGGTCATGAACACTGAAGCTTTCTTT